Each of the 21 T cell receptor beta chains below was sequenced from the same sample in a study of blood T cell repertoires in COVID-19. Data came from immunoSEQ multiplex PCR; TCRdb stores just in-frame clones and leaves some out. The table lists under 450,000 clones, 81% of them singletons. The sequencing input was peripheral blood. These receptors were collected from a human donor with acute or convalescent COVID-19. The donor label of this sample is uncertain.

This clone was observed many times. The CDR3 sequence: CASSFLGVGSPLHF. CDR3 sequence (DNA): TGTGCCAGCAGCTTTTTAGGGGTCGGGTCACCCCTCCACTTT. The chain is built from TRBV7-8 and TRBJ1-6, with D possibly being TRBD1 (5 bases). The CDR3 consists of 14 residues. CDR1 SGHVS and CDR2 FQNEAQ come from the germline V gene. The ends were cut back, 3 bases at V and 10 bases at J, with 13 bases in the middle.

The chain carries TRBV29-1 and TRBJ1-2; TRBD1 matches 7 bases. The CDR3 runs to 13 residues. Unmatched junction bases numbered 10, after V lost 5 bases and J lost 7 bases. Germline V lookup: CDR1 SQVTM, CDR2 ANQGSEA. CDR3 loop: CSVKNRGRGGYTF. The CDR3 DNA reads TGCAGCGTTAAAAACAGGGGCAGGGGTGGCTACACCTTC.

The chain joins TRBV21-1 to TRBJ1-1; the table's TRBD1 call for D was not verified on the DNA. TRBV21-1 is described as a pseudogene. CDR3 size: 14 residues. CDR3 nucleotide sequence: TGTGCCAGCATCGGGACAGGGGACATAAGAAGTGCTTTCTTT. It translates to CASIGTGDIRSAFF.

Only a few counts were recorded for this clone. J is TRBJ1-3 and V is TRBV7-9, with D possibly being TRBD1 (6 bases). V was trimmed by 0 bases and J by 4 bases, leaving 7 bases between them. The CDR3 has 14 residues. CDR1 and CDR2 (germline): SEHNR, FQNEAQ (reference sequence). The CDR3 sequence is CASSLARGGNTIYF. CDR3 bases: TGTGCCAGCAGCTTAGCCAGGGGCGGAAACACCATATATTTT.

The chain has TRBV19 and TRBJ1-2; 10 bases map to TRBD1. This CDR3 comprises 14 residues. The V and J ends lost 6 bases and 5 bases, in that order; junction bases with no gene match: 6. Per germline, CDR1 LNHDA and CDR2 SQIVND (reference sequence). CDR3 nucleotides: TGTGCCAGTAGCCTGGGACAGGGGAGGTATGGCTACACCTTC. This sequence encodes CASSLGQGRYGYTF.

This chain joins TRBV6-5 and TRBJ2-5; TRBD1 matches at 9 bases. The junction had 10 bases not matched to a gene; V was cut back by 6 bases and J by 5 bases. CDR3 length: 15 amino acids. CDR1 and CDR2 (germline): MNHEY, SVGAGI. CDR3 nucleotide sequence: TGTGCCAGCAGATATACAGGGGGCGGAGGGGAGACCCAGTACTTC. The encoded protein is CASRYTGGGGETQYF.

The chain couples TRBV2 to TRBJ2-3; D unresolved. Germline CDR1 SNHLY, CDR2 FYNNEI. The CDR3 has 11 residues. The V end was cut by 4 bases, the J end by 6 bases, with 5 bases between. DNA for the CDR3: TGTGCCAGCAGTGCCCAGGATACGCAGTATTTT. Translated, it gives CASSAQDTQYF.

The CDR3 region has the DNA TGCGCCAGCAGCTTAGAGACAGGGCGGAATTCACCCCTCCACTTT. It codes for CASSLETGRNSPLHF. The chain carries TRBV5-1 and TRBJ1-6; 7 bases agree with TRBD1. This CDR3 comprises 15 residues. V shed 2 bases and J 7 bases; nucleotides not matched to a gene: 6. CDR1 and CDR2 from the germline V gene are SGHRS and YFSETQ.

The V gene is TRBV10-1, the J gene TRBJ2-7; TRBD1 aligns across 8 bases. J lost 6 bases, V lost 5 bases, and 6 bases had no gene match. Germline loops: CDR1 WNHNN, CDR2 SYGVQD (reference sequence). The CDR3 loop spans 13 amino acids. The CDR3 loop is CASSRQGSGEQYF. CDR3 sequence (DNA): TGCGCCAGCAGTAGACAGGGGAGCGGCGAGCAGTACTTC.

This chain links TRBV3-1 (or the pseudogene TRBV3-2) with TRBJ1-1; TRBD1 is a possible D gene (6 bases). The CDR3 contains 13 residues. V dropped 4 bases and J dropped 10 bases, with 16 bases sitting between them. Germline V gives CDR1 LGHDT, CDR2 YNNKEL (reference sequence). This CDR3 is CASSRGQGLPAFF. The CDR3, as DNA: TGTGCCAGCAGCCGGGGGCAGGGGCTTCCAGCTTTCTTT.

The chain recombines TRBV3-1 (or the pseudogene TRBV3-2) with TRBJ2-5; 8 positions match TRBD2. The CDR3 runs 13 residues. V lost 8 bases and J lost 4; bases outside the gene matches: 6. The V gene's germline CDR1 is LGHDT and CDR2 YNNKEL (reference sequence). The CDR3 DNA sequence: TGTGCCAGCTGGACGGGGGGGCTAGAGACCCAGTACTTC. This gives the protein CASWTGGLETQYF.

This rearrangement joins TRBV27 to TRBJ2-2, with D possibly matching TRBD1 (6 bases). The CDR3 contains 15 residues. Between the trimmed V and J ends, which lost 8 bases and 8 bases, there was a span of 21 bases. CDR1 MNHEY and CDR2 SMNVEV come from the germline V gene (reference sequence). DNA for the CDR3: TGTGCCAGCCATAGCGCAGGGGCCGGTCGGGGGGAGCTGTTTTTT. It codes for CASHSAGAGRGELFF.

V usage is TRBV27 and J usage is TRBJ1-4; possible D gene TRBD1, 6 bases. The CDR3 runs 15 residues. Between the trimmed V and J ends, which lost 5 bases and 9 bases, there was a span of 19 bases. Germline V gene lookup returns CDR1 MNHEY and CDR2 SMNVEV (reference sequence). CDR3 sequence (DNA): TGTGCCAGCAGTGCCCAACTTTCAACAGGGCAAAAACTGTTTTTT. This gives the protein CASSAQLSTGQKLFF.

The CDR3 region is CASSPPVGQSSGYTF. The CDR3 DNA reads TGCGCCAGCAGCCCTCCAGTGGGACAATCTAGCGGCTACACCTTC. The chain combines TRBV4-1 with TRBJ1-2; weak D call: TRBD1 (6 bases). Trimming shortened V by 4 bases and J by 8 bases, and 20 bases separated the two germline ends. The germline CDR1 and CDR2 sequences are MGHRA and YSYEKL. This CDR3 is 15 amino acids long.

This clone was recorded only once. CDR3 in DNA: TGCAGTGCTTCCAACCAAGAGACCCAGTACTTC. Protein sequence: CSASNQETQYF. The rearrangement uses TRBV20-1 and TRBJ2-5; D is unresolved. The CDR3 sequence is 11 residues long. V was shortened by 5 bases and J by 0 bases, with 4 bases between the two germline ends. Looked up from germline, CDR1 is DFQATT and CDR2 is SNEGSKA (reference sequence).

The V call is TRBV7-9, the J call TRBJ1-1; D is perhaps TRBD1 (6 bases). Trimming cost V 1 base and J 5 bases, with 11 bases left between them. Germline CDR1 is SEHNR and CDR2 is FQNEAQ (reference sequence). CDR3 length: 14 amino acids. CDR3 sequence (DNA): TGTGCCAGCAGCTTAGTGCGGGGGCGGACTGAAGCTTTCTTT. It is translated as CASSLVRGRTEAFF.

The count of this clone is one. The chain links TRBV7-8 to TRBJ2-1, with TRBD2 identical over 12 bases. This CDR3 has 16 amino acids. Germline assignment: CDR1 SGHVS and CDR2 FQNEAQ. With 6 bases clipped from V and 5 bases from J, the junction kept 8 bases outside the gene matches. The CDR3 spells CASRSGTSGLDNEQFF. For the CDR3, the DNA is TGTGCCAGCAGATCCGGGACTAGCGGGCTAGACAATGAGCAGTTCTTC.

CDR3 sequence: CASSYSGQGRSEAFF. CDR3 nucleotide sequence: TGTGCCAGCAGTTACTCCGGACAGGGCAGGAGTGAAGCTTTCTTT. This chain links TRBV6-5 with TRBJ1-1; 8 nucleotides match TRBD1. J gave up 7 bases and V 0 bases, and 7 bases lay outside the gene matches. Germline assignment: CDR1 MNHEY and CDR2 SVGAGI. The CDR3 has 15 amino acids.

The gene calls are TRBV18 and TRBJ1-2; D might be TRBD1 (5 bases). With 3 bases removed from V and 5 bases from J, the gap between germline ends came to 16 bases. Germline loops: CDR1 KGHSH, CDR2 LQKENI. This CDR3 has 15 residues. The CDR3, as DNA: TGTGCCAGCTCACCCGTACAGGCTACCAGTTATGGCTACACCTTC. It codes for CASSPVQATSYGYTF.

V gene TRBV30 combines with J gene TRBJ1-1; 10 positions match TRBD1. CDR3 size: 15 residues. CDR1 is GTSNPN and CDR2 is SVGIG in the germline V gene (reference sequence). V was clipped by 3 bases and J by 5 bases; unmatched bases: 9. The CDR3 DNA sequence: TGTGCCTGGAGGAGTCCGGGACAGGGGAAGACTGAAGCTTTCTTT. Encoded protein: CAWRSPGQGKTEAFF.

The chain is built from TRBV6-1 and TRBJ2-7; D unclear. Germline CDR1 reads MNHNS; CDR2 reads SASEGT. Trimming removed 1 base from V and 4 bases from J, with 5 bases in between. There are 12 residues in the CDR3. Here the CDR3 DNA reads TGTGCCAGCAGTGAAGGGCGGTACGAGCAGTACTTC. Its translation: CASSEGRYEQYF.